One and the same sample provided the 31 T cell receptor beta chains below, sequenced in a study of tumor-infiltrating lymphocytes in primary liver carcinoma. RNA was extracted from whole blood without cell sorting, alongside germline DNA. Production of TCR beta cDNA used around 500 ng total RNA together with a constant-region primer. Three nested multiplex PCR rounds, a slightly modified ARM-PCR, produced the libraries for TCR beta. TRBV1-TRBV30 forward and Cbeta reverse primers drove the first two roughly 10-cycle rounds. One entry per CDR3 protein, called by TCRdb with MiXCR from the multiplex PCR reads. The sample yields 250,000 to 400,000 distinct CDR3 sequences, 65% seen once. Source material: peripheral blood. The receptor set was obtained from a man aged 40-50 years with primary liver carcinoma and hepatitis B virus infection.

About this clonotype itself: At one boundary the junction diverges from the germline segment, which might be a read error. The rearrangement links TRBV7-8 to TRBJ2-3, with TRBD2 matching 10 bases. The CDR3 consists of 17 residues. Germline V CDR1 and CDR2: SGHVS, FQNEAQ. CDR3 loop: CASSLLLRSGRADAQYF. The CDR3, as DNA: TGTGCCAGCAGCTTATTACTCCGCAGCGGGAGGGCAGATGCGCAGTATTTT.

The table lists this clonotype with a few counts. The V call is TRBV7-8, the J call TRBJ2-1; 8 bases align to TRBD1. CDR3 length equals 14 residues. CDR1 is SGHVS, CDR2 FQNEAQ, per germline. The trim removed 5 bases at V and 5 bases at J, leaving 5 bases unmatched. CDR3 in DNA: TGTGCCAGCAGCCCGCGGGACAGGAACAATGAGCAGTTCTTC. Protein product: CASSPRDRNNEQFF.

In its sample, this clonotype was seen many times. The CDR3 is CSVDPAGEETQYF. DNA of the CDR3: TGCAGCGTTGATCCGGCAGGGGAAGAGACCCAGTACTTC. The V call is TRBV29-1, the J call TRBJ2-5, with D perhaps TRBD1 (6 bases). CDR3 length: 13 amino acids. V lost 3 bases, J lost 3 bases, and 11 bases lay in between. Germline CDR1 is SQVTM and CDR2 is ANQGSEA. Together with reference TRBV29-1 and TRBJ2-5, the CDR3 gives the full variable domain: SAVISQKPSRDICQRGTSLTIQCQVDSQVTMMFWYRQQPGQSLTLIATANQGSEATYESGFVIDKFPISRPNLTFSTLTVSNMSPEDSSIYLCSVDPAGEETQYFGPGTRLLVL.

Remarks on this clonotype: The junction does not match germline at one end; this may be a read error. The chain recombines TRBV6-6 with TRBJ1-1, with TRBD1 as a possible D gene (5 bases). Germline lookup yields CDR1 MNHNY and CDR2 SVGAGI (reference sequence). This CDR3 region has 16 residues. The CDR3 loop is CASSYGLVSMDTEAFF. CDR3 nucleotides: TGTGCCAGCAGTTACGGGCTCGTCAGCATGGACACTGAAGCCTTCTTT.

This clonotype was detected only a few times. This chain links TRBV6-5 with TRBJ2-5, with 8 bases matching TRBD2. This CDR3 comprises 16 residues. The germline CDR1 and CDR2 sequences are MNHEY and SVGAGI. Trimming removed 0 bases from V and 1 base from J; junction bases left unmatched: 4. The CDR3 region is CASSYSLAGFQETQYF. The CDR3 bases are TGTGCCAGCAGTTACTCGCTAGCGGGTTTCCAAGAGACCCAGTACTTC.

On this clonotype: This sequence may be a read error, since a much larger clone differs from it by one base. The V gene is TRBV5-5, the J gene TRBJ1-1, with D possibly TRBD1 on 6 matching bases. The CDR3 is made up of 15 amino acids. Looked up from germline, CDR1 is SGHKS and CDR2 is YYEKEE (reference sequence). The CDR3 DNA follows: TGTACCAGCAGCCCAGGGGCGGGTATAGGCACTGAAGCTTTCTTT. It translates to CTSSPGAGIGTEAFF.

Concerning this clonotype itself: An end of the junction does not agree with germline; a read error may underlie this. The genes are TRBV4-2 and TRBJ2-3; 7 bases fit TRBD2. The CDR3 is 15 amino acids. CDR1 and CDR2 (germline): LGHNA, YNFKEQ. The CDR3 loop is CTSSLRLASTDTQYF. DNA of the CDR3: TGTACCAGCAGTCTAAGACTAGCTAGCACAGATACGCAGTATTTT.

In the case of this clonotype: A read error is possible here, since a much larger clone lies one base away. This rearrangement joins TRBV5-6 to TRBJ2-1, with D possibly TRBD1 on 6 matching bases. This CDR3 spans 15 amino acids. The V gene's germline CDR1 is SGHDT and CDR2 YYEEEE. CDR3 DNA sequence: TGTGCCAGCACCCAGACTTTAGACAGGCACAATGAGCACTTCTTC. Protein sequence: CASTQTLDRHNEHFF.

On this clonotype: This may stem from a read error, because a much larger clone lies one nucleotide away. CDR3: CASSSRQGVNYGYTF. The DNA of the CDR3 is TGCGCCAGCAGCAGCCGACAGGGGGTCAACTATGGCTACACCTTC. The rearrangement uses TRBV4-3 and TRBJ1-2; 9 nucleotides match TRBD1. Germline CDR1 and CDR2: LGHNA and YSLEER. The junction had 6 bases not matched to a gene; V was cut back by 5 bases and J by 2 bases. The CDR3 is 15 amino acids.

This clonotype was seen only once. One end of the junction is discordant with germline, which a read error may explain. The chain joins TRBV29-1 to TRBJ2-3, with 7 bases aligning to TRBD2. Germline-derived CDR1 and CDR2 are SQVTM and ANQGSEA. CDR3 length: 15 amino acids. In DNA form, the CDR3 reads TGCAGCGTAAGGTCTTGCGGGAGTCGCACAGATACGCGGTATTTT. Protein sequence: CSVRSCGSRTDTRYF.

Notes on this clonotype: Since no conserved phenylalanine or tryptophan closes the CDR3, a read error is the likely cause. This chain's CDR3 is CASSYQTEPYEQYI. In DNA, the CDR3 is TGTGCCAGCAGCTACCAGACGGAGCCCTACGAGCAGTACATC. This chain links TRBV11-2 with TRBJ2-7; D ambiguous. Germline V CDR1 and CDR2: SGHAT, FQNNGV. The CDR3 spans 14 residues. V lost 4 bases and J lost 2, with 12 bases in between.

The gene calls are TRBV2 and TRBJ1-5; no clear D. This CDR3 contains 14 residues. Trimming took off 4 bases at V and 5 bases at J, with 12 bases between the two ends. Germline assignment: CDR1 SNHLY and CDR2 FYNNEI. The CDR3, as DNA: TGTGCCAGCAGTGGGGCGTCAGGAGATCAGCCCCAGCATTTT. Protein sequence: CASSGASGDQPQHF.

This clonotype was picked up one time. It may be a read error: a sequence one base away is much more abundant. The chain uses TRBV29-1 and TRBJ1-2; D remains unclear. The germline CDR1 and CDR2 sequences are SQVTM and ANQGSEA. This CDR3 spans 13 amino acids. The CDR3 DNA is TGCAGCGTCGAGAACCGCGAGGCATATGGCTACTCCTTC. It is translated as CSVENREAYGYSF.

This clonotype was recorded a few times. This chain links TRBV30 with TRBJ2-7; D might be TRBD1 (7 bases). The germline CDR1 and CDR2 sequences are GTSNPN and SVGIG (reference sequence). The CDR3 loop spans 13 amino acids. The CDR3 sequence is CAHARGASYEQYF. CDR3 DNA sequence: TGTGCTCACGCCAGGGGGGCTTCCTACGAGCAGTACTTC.

As concerns this clonotype: A read error may explain this, as a much larger clone is one base away. This chain connects TRBV6-5 to TRBJ2-4; no clear D. The CDR3 extends over 14 amino acids. CDR1 is MNHEY, CDR2 SVGAGI, per germline. V lost 10 bases, J lost 7 bases, and 20 bases lay in between. DNA of the CDR3: TGTGCCATCTCCGCCCTCAGGTTTGGCAACATTCAGTACTTC. This gives the protein CAISALRFGNIQYF.

As to this clonotype: A single base separates this from a much larger clone, so it may be a read error. The CDR3 loop reads CASSYSWNTGELFF. The CDR3 coding sequence is TGTGCCAGCAGTTACAGCTGGAACACCGGGGAGCTGTTTTTT. This chain joins TRBV6-5 and TRBJ2-2; the D is unclear. Germline V lookup: CDR1 MNHEY, CDR2 SVGAGI. The CDR3 has 14 residues. The ends were cut back, 2 bases at V and 1 base at J, with 5 bases in the middle.

A remark on this clonotype: A much larger clonotype is one base distant, so this may be a read error. This chain connects TRBV12-3 or TRBV12-4 to TRBJ2-3; TRBD2 matches at 10 bases. The J segment lost 7 bases and the V segment lost 6 bases, leaving 10 bases of the junction unmatched. The CDR3 spans 15 residues. CDR3 in DNA: TGTGCCAGCAGCCTAGGAGCGGGAGGGGGGAATACGCAGTATTTT. It codes for CASSLGAGGGNTQYF.

The chain is built from TRBV4-3 and TRBJ2-1; weak D call: TRBD1 (6 bases). The ends were cut back, 7 bases at V and 8 bases at J, with 21 bases in the middle. The CDR3 contains 15 residues. Per the germline V gene, CDR1 is LGHNA and CDR2 is YSLEER. The CDR3 nucleotides are TGCGCCAGCAACCAGGGGAGCGGACCTTACGATGAGCAGTTCTTC. As protein: CASNQGSGPYDEQFF.

With respect to this clonotype: One end of the junction is discordant with germline, which a read error may explain. This chain uses TRBV11-2 with TRBJ2-5; perhaps TRBD2 as D (6 bases). The V gene's germline CDR1 is SGHAT and CDR2 FQNNGV. The CDR3 runs to 15 residues. CDR3 protein: CASNLGGRREETQYF. The CDR3, as DNA: TGTGCCAGCAACTTAGGAGGGAGGAGGGAAGAGACCCAGTACTTC.

CDR3 coding DNA: TGTGCCATCAGTGATGGAGAGCTATCCTACAATGAGCAGTTCTTC. The encoded protein is CAISDGELSYNEQFF. This chain links TRBV10-3 with TRBJ2-1; D remains unclear. V dropped 3 bases and J dropped 1 base, with 10 bases sitting between them. Germline assignment: CDR1 ENHRY and CDR2 SYGVKD. The CDR3 runs 15 residues.

This chain links TRBV16 with TRBJ1-1, with D unresolved. Germline CDR1 reads KGHSY; CDR2 reads FQNENV. This CDR3 has 11 residues. V shed 0 bases and J shed 5 bases, with 1 base lying between them. CDR3 in amino acids: CASSQSTEAFF. CDR3 coding DNA: TGTGCCAGCAGCCAATCTACTGAAGCTTTCTTT.

As regards this clonotype: Without the conserved terminal phenylalanine or tryptophan, this CDR3 likely stems from a read error. This chain's CDR3 is CASGFSGRAPNEQFS. The CDR3 DNA reads as TGTGCTAGTGGTTTTAGCGGGAGGGCCCCCAATGAGCAGTTCTCC. The gene calls are TRBV12-5 and TRBJ2-1; TRBD2 matches 11 bases. CDR1 is LGHNT and CDR2 is FRNRAP in the germline V gene. The trim removed 3 bases at V and 6 bases at J, leaving 4 bases unmatched. This CDR3 is built from 15 residues.

As to this clonotype: This could be a read error, since a much larger clone is one nucleotide away. V gene TRBV6-5 combines with J gene TRBJ2-4, with unresolved D. Looked up from germline, CDR1 is MNHEY and CDR2 is SVGAGI. The CDR3 is made up of 15 amino acids. Trimming removed 6 bases from V and 3 bases from J, with 15 bases in between. The CDR3 nucleotides read TGTGCCAGCAGCACCGAGAGAGTGGACAAAAACATTCAGTACTTC. Its translation is CASSTERVDKNIQYF.

This clonotype was seen a few times. This chain links TRBV5-1 with TRBJ2-1; D not resolved. The CDR3 spans 12 residues. Germline CDR1 reads SGHRS; CDR2 reads YFSETQ. The V and J ends lost 4 bases and 6 bases respectively, with 8 bases between them. CDR3 loop: CASSVEGNEQFF. DNA of the CDR3: TGCGCCAGCAGCGTGGAAGGCAATGAGCAGTTCTTC.

The chain combines TRBV28 with TRBJ2-3; 9 bases are shared with TRBD2. The ends lost 6 bases at V and 9 bases at J; junction bases unmatched: 16. Germline V gene lookup returns CDR1 MDHEN and CDR2 SYDVKM. This CDR3 has 16 residues. CDR3 nucleotide sequence: TGTGCCAGCAGGAGTCTTAGCGGGGGACCCTACCGGACGCAGTATTTT. Translated, it gives CASRSLSGGPYRTQYF.

At least ten counts were recorded for this clonotype. CDR3 in DNA: TGTGCCAGCAGCCAGGTTACCGACAGGGCCCACGAGCAGTACTTC. Translated: CASSQVTDRAHEQYF. The rearrangement joins TRBV4-2 to TRBJ2-7; 7 bases are shared with TRBD1. Germline CDR1 LGHNA, CDR2 YNFKEQ. Losses at the gene ends were 3 bases for V and 5 bases for J; bases not matched to a gene: 10. CDR3 length: 15 amino acids.

This clonotype appeared a single time. This sequence may be a read error, since a much larger clone differs from it by one base. The V and J genes are TRBV4-1 and TRBJ2-5; 11 bases map to TRBD2. Germline loops: CDR1 MGHRA, CDR2 YSYEKL. The CDR3 runs to 16 residues. The V gene end was trimmed by 8 bases and the J gene end by 2 bases; junction bases not matched to a gene: 10. The CDR3 reads CASGPIAGGPQETQYF. The CDR3 DNA reads as TGCGCCAGCGGCCCTATAGCGGGAGGGCCGCAAGAGACCCAGTACTTC.

The table lists this clonotype with a few counts. An end of the junction differs from the germline gene, which may be a read error. This sequence joins TRBV7-9 and TRBJ2-1, with TRBD1 identical over 8 bases. The CDR3 runs to 14 residues. Germline V gene lookup returns CDR1 SEHNR and CDR2 FQNEAQ (reference sequence). The CDR3 spells CASSLGTGLNEQFF. CDR3 nucleotide sequence: TGTGCCAGCAGTTTAGGGACAGGTCTCAATGAGCAGTTCTTC.

Regarding this clonotype: This could be a read error, since a much larger clone is one nucleotide away. CDR3 residues: CRVEGSGNTIYF. The CDR3 DNA sequence: TGCAGGGTTGAAGGGTCTGGAAACACCATATATTTT. The chain combines TRBV29-1 with TRBJ1-3, with no clear D. The CDR3 has 12 residues. Germline assignment: CDR1 SQVTM and CDR2 ANQGSEA.

V usage is TRBV10-3 and J usage is TRBJ2-5; D call uncertain. CDR1 and CDR2 from the germline V gene are ENHRY and SYGVKD. Deletions cut 4 bases from V and 5 bases from J, with 11 bases between. The CDR3 totals 13 residues. This chain's CDR3 is CAISGSKSETQYF. The CDR3 nucleotides read TGTGCCATCAGTGGGTCGAAATCGGAGACCCAGTACTTC.

On this clonotype itself: Compared with germline, one end of the junction differs, possibly owing to a read error. The chain uses TRBV29-1 and TRBJ2-5; 11 bases are a match to TRBD1. Germline CDR1 is SQVTM and CDR2 is ANQGSEA. This CDR3 region has 17 residues. CDR3 sequence (DNA): TGCAGCGTTGTTGTGGGACAGGGGGTCTCGTACCAAAAGACCCAATACTTC. Its translation is CSVVVGQGVSYQKTQYF.